Listed here are 17 T cell receptor beta chains from one sample, sequenced in a study of control samples from healthy donors and cancer patients. The protocol was immunoSEQ multiplex PCR, while the TCRdb copy is restricted to in-frame clones and leaves out a portion. Among roughly 130,000 clones listed, more than 70% were seen once. The sequenced sample was blood. Every receptor here comes from a man aged 45-65 years in good health.

This chain uses TRBV19 with TRBJ2-3; the match to TRBD2 covers 9 bases. Germline V gene sequence: CDR1 LNHDA, CDR2 SQIVND (reference sequence). There are 16 residues in the CDR3. The V gene end was trimmed by 3 bases and the J gene end by 1 base; junction bases not matched to a gene: 5. CDR3 in amino acids: CASSMDSGGRTDTQYF. The CDR3 nucleotides read TGTGCCAGTAGTATGGATAGCGGGGGTCGCACAGATACGCAGTATTTT.

The V call is TRBV28, the J call TRBJ2-7; D could derive from TRBD1 or TRBD2 (5 bases each). This CDR3 is 14 amino acids long. Deletions cut 3 bases from V and 5 bases from J, with 14 bases between. Germline V gene sequence: CDR1 MDHEN, CDR2 SYDVKM. CDR3 bases: TGTGCCAGCAGTTTGTCAGAGGGGTCAAACGAGCAGTACTTC. Translation: CASSLSEGSNEQYF.

The V gene is TRBV29-1, the J gene TRBJ2-7, with D possibly matching TRBD2 (5 bases). This CDR3 is built from 12 residues. From germline, CDR1 is SQVTM and CDR2 ANQGSEA. Trimming shortened V by 4 bases and J by 2 bases, and 9 bases separated the two germline ends. CDR3 DNA sequence: TGCAGCGTTGCGAGAGGGACCTACGAGCAGTACTTC. Protein: CSVARGTYEQYF.

The chain is built from TRBV9 and TRBJ1-6, with TRBD1 as a possible D gene (6 bases). Trimming left V 2 bases short and J 0 bases short, with 9 bases between. The CDR3 extends over 16 amino acids. Germline lookup yields CDR1 SGDLS and CDR2 YYNGEE. CDR3 loop: CASSVDRYSYNSPLHF. In nucleotides, the CDR3 is TGTGCCAGCAGCGTGGACAGATACTCCTATAATTCACCCCTCCACTTT.

The genes are TRBV18 and TRBJ2-3; 12 nucleotides match TRBD1. V lost 10 bases and J lost 7; bases outside the gene matches: 9. Germline V gene lookup returns CDR1 KGHSH and CDR2 LQKENI. The CDR3 runs 14 residues. CDR3 DNA: TGTGCCACCTATCCGGGACAGGGGGCTTATACGCAGTATTTT. Translation: CATYPGQGAYTQYF.

The chain couples TRBV6-2 or TRBV6-3 to TRBJ2-1; no clear D gene. The CDR3 length is 17 residues. V lost 6 bases and J 0 bases, leaving 18 bases between the germline ends. The germline V gene encodes CDR1 MNHEY and CDR2 SVGEGT. In nucleotides, the CDR3 is TGTGCCAGCAGCCGACAACGTGATAGGCTCTCCTACAATGAGCAGTTCTTC. Its translation: CASSRQRDRLSYNEQFF.

This rearrangement joins TRBV9 to TRBJ1-6; no definite D call. Trimming took 0 bases from V and 6 from J, leaving 13 bases between them. CDR3 length equals 16 residues. Germline V gene data show CDR1 as SGDLS and CDR2 as YYNGEE. The CDR3 bases are TGTGCCAGCAGCGTAGGTTCAAACCGGGCTAATTCACCCCTCCACTTT. It yields the protein CASSVGSNRANSPLHF.

This sequence joins TRBV12-3 or TRBV12-4 and TRBJ2-7, with TRBD2 matching 9 bases. After removal of 10 bases from V and 5 bases from J, the junction contained 9 bases not matched to a gene. This CDR3 has 13 amino acids. The CDR3: CATGTSFSNEQYF. In nucleotides, the CDR3 is TGTGCCACCGGGACTAGCTTCTCTAACGAGCAGTACTTC.

The rearrangement links TRBV19 to TRBJ1-6, with a possible D match to TRBD1 (6 bases). CDR1 is LNHDA, CDR2 SQIVND, per germline (reference sequence). The CDR3 consists of 13 residues. V lost 7 bases and J lost 8, with 12 bases in between. This CDR3 reads CASKGQGDSPLHF. In DNA, the CDR3 is TGTGCCAGTAAGGGACAAGGAGATTCACCCCTCCACTTT.

The chain uses TRBV5-1 and TRBJ2-5; the match to TRBD2 covers 14 bases. The CDR3 totals 19 residues. V lost 2 bases to trimming and J lost 5 bases; unmatched junction nucleotides: 14. From germline, CDR1 is SGHRS and CDR2 YFSETQ. CDR3 amino acids: CASSLGRSGLAGGRETQYF. In DNA, the CDR3 is TGCGCCAGCAGCTTAGGTAGGAGCGGACTAGCGGGGGGCCGCGAGACCCAGTACTTC.

The chain links TRBV6-2 or TRBV6-3 to TRBJ2-7, with unresolved D. The V gene lost 5 bases and the J gene lost 1 base, with 3 bases spanning the gap. The CDR3 loop spans 11 amino acids. Per the germline V gene, CDR1 is MNHEY and CDR2 is SVGEGT. The CDR3 region has the DNA TGTGCCAGCAGTGTATCCTACGAGCAGTACTTC. This sequence encodes CASSVSYEQYF.

The V call is TRBV9, the J call TRBJ2-2, with D hard to call. The CDR3 contains 12 residues. Trimming removed 1 base from V and 5 bases from J, with 3 bases in between. Germline V CDR1 and CDR2: SGDLS, YYNGEE. The CDR3 DNA follows: TGTGCCAGCAGCGTAACAACCGGGGAGCTGTTTTTT. It is translated as CASSVTTGELFF.

This clone was observed a few times. The rearrangement links TRBV24-1 to TRBJ1-1; D gene unclear. The CDR3 contains 14 residues. The ends were cut back, 4 bases at V and 0 bases at J, with 8 bases in the middle. The germline gives CDR1 KGHDR, CDR2 SFDVKD. Here the CDR3 DNA reads TGTGCCACCAGTGACAGCGACATGAACACTGAAGCTTTCTTT. As protein: CATSDSDMNTEAFF.

V and J are TRBV2 and TRBJ2-1; TRBD2 might be the D (5 bases). CDR3 length: 17 amino acids. The germline gives CDR1 SNHLY, CDR2 FYNNEI. V was cut by 7 bases and J by 0 bases, with 19 bases left in between. The CDR3 loop reads CASIREIMTFSYNEQFF. For the CDR3, the DNA is TGTGCCAGCATCCGGGAAATTATGACTTTCTCCTACAATGAGCAGTTCTTC. The whole variable domain, remainder taken from reference TRBV2 and TRBJ2-1, is EPEVTQTPSHQVTQMGQEVILRCVPISNHLYFYWYRQILGQKVEFLVSFYNNEISEKSEIFDDQFSVERPDGSNFTLKIRSTKLEDSAMYFCASIREIMTFSYNEQFFGPGTRLTVL.

V gene TRBV11-3 combines with J gene TRBJ2-7; D uncertain. The CDR3 runs to 11 residues. Trimming removed 2 bases at V and 6 bases at J, with 5 bases between. CDR1 SGHNT and CDR2 YENEEA come from the germline V gene. This CDR3 is CASSLFAEQYF. The CDR3 DNA is TGTGCCAGCAGCTTATTTGCCGAGCAGTACTTC.

This clone was seen just once. The chain has TRBV4-1 and TRBJ2-5; TRBD2 might be the D (5 bases). In germline, CDR1 is MGHRA, CDR2 YSYEKL. Trimming took 4 bases from V and 4 from J, leaving 13 bases between them. There are 14 residues in the CDR3. CDR3 sequence reads: CASSPGDGLETQYF. The CDR3 region has the DNA TGCGCCAGCAGCCCCGGGGATGGCCTAGAGACCCAGTACTTC.

The CDR3, as DNA: TGTGCCAGCAGTTCCCTGGGGGTACCGGGTCAGCCCCAGCATTTT. This encodes CASSSLGVPGQPQHF. The V gene is TRBV27, the J gene TRBJ1-5; possible D gene TRBD1, 5 bases. This CDR3 spans 15 amino acids. Trimming shortened V by 4 bases and J by 6 bases, and 16 bases separated the two germline ends. CDR1 and CDR2 (germline): MNHEY, SMNVEV (reference sequence).